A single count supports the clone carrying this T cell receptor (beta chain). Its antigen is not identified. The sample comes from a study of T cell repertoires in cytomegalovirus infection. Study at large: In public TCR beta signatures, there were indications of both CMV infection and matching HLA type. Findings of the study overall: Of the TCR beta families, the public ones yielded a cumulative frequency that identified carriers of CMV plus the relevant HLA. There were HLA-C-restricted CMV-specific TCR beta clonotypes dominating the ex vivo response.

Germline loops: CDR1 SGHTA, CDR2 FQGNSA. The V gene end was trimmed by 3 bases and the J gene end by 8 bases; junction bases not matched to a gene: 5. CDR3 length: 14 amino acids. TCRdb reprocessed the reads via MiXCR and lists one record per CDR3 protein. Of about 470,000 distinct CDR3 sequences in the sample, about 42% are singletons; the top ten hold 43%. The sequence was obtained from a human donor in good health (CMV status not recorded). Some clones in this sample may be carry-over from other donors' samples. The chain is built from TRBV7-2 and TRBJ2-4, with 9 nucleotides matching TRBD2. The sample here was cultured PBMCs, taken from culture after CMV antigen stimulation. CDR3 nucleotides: TGTGCCAGCAGCTTTAATAGCGGGAGAGACATTCAGTACTTC. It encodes CASSFNSGRDIQYF. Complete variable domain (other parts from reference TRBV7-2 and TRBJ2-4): GAGVSQSPSNKVTEKGKDVELRCDPISGHTALYWYRQSLGQGLEFLIYFQGNSAPDKSGLPSDRFSAERTGGSVSTLTIQRTQQEDSAVYLCASSFNSGRDIQYFGAGTRLSVL.